The subject of this entry is one T cell receptor (beta chain). TCRdb analysed the 5' RACE reads with MiXCR anew, one entry per CDR3 protein. The sample yields about 100,000 distinct CDR3 sequences, roughly a sixth seen once. This record belongs to a study of T-cell memory formation after mild COVID-19. The V and J ends lost 9 bases and 4 bases respectively, with 12 bases between them. Germline CDR1 reads SGHAT; CDR2 reads FQNNGV. This CDR3 region has 12 residues. Input material: PBMCs or a T cell subset sorted from them (not recorded which). V is TRBV11-2 and J is TRBJ1-2; D remains unclear. This TCR was sampled from a man younger than 35 who had mild COVID-19 (a few samples of this study predate the infection). Cell type and time point are not known. As DNA, the CDR3 is TGTGCCAGTAGTTCCGGGAGCTATGGCTACACCTTC. Translated, it gives CASSSGSYGYTF.